This T cell receptor beta chain was retrieved from a study of identical twins. Study findings and constraints: Instead of following the same donors, the conclusions were based on cross-sectional statistical analysis.

The CDR3 has 13 residues. With 6 bases clipped from V and 6 bases from J, the junction kept 4 bases outside the gene matches. Germline V CDR1 and CDR2: SQVTM, ANQGSEA. This clonotype was recorded at least ten times. Its target is unknown. One entry per CDR3 protein, called by TCRdb with MiXCR from the 5' RACE reads. The data hold 690,000 or so distinct CDR3 sequences, with 8.6% observed a single time. The same specimen was also included in a second study, on yellow fever vaccine responses in identical twins.

This receptor was identified in a woman between 18 and 30 years old in good health. The chain employs TRBV29-1 and TRBJ2-7, with 14 bases fitting TRBD2. Material for sequencing was PBMCs. This CDR3 is CSVGTSGRGEQYF. The CDR3 DNA follows: TGCAGCGTGGGGACTAGCGGGAGAGGCGAGCAGTACTTC.